The rows below give T cell receptor beta chains drawn from one sample of a study of Ad26.COV2.S vaccination and SARS-CoV-2 variants. Data came from immunoSEQ multiplex PCR; TCRdb stores just in-frame clones and leaves some out. The data show 300,000 to 400,000 clones, around 84% seen once. The source was peripheral blood, collected in a trial of Ad26.COV2.S vaccine versus placebo. The origin of the receptors is a person between 18 and 59 years old who received the Ad26.COV2.S COVID-19 vaccine or a placebo. The CDR3 runs from the conserved cysteine through the conserved F or W. The D gene is left open where the match is weak. A row's size may be missing; if present it is once, few, many or a size class.

j_gene: TRBJ2-5
v_gene: TRBV25-1
abundance: NA
d_gene: TRBD2
CDR3nt: TGTGCCAGCAGTAAAGGGAGCCTAGCGGGCAACTCCCAAGAGACCCAGTACTTC
CDR3aa: CASSKGSLAGNSQETQYF

j_gene: TRBJ2-3
v_gene: TRBV9
abundance: NA
d_gene: TRBD1
CDR3nt: TGTGCCAGCAGCGCAGGGACAGCCAGCACAGATACGCAGTATTTT
CDR3aa: CASSAGTASTDTQYF

j_gene: TRBJ1-5
v_gene: TRBV19
abundance: NA
d_gene: NA
CDR3nt: TGTGCCAGTAGTATAGGGGTCGAGGGGCTTGGTCAGCCCCAGCATTTT
CDR3aa: CASSIGVEGLGQPQHF

j_gene: TRBJ2-2
v_gene: TRBV5-1
abundance: NA
d_gene: NA
CDR3nt: TGCGCCAGCAGCTTGACTAGTTTGACCGGGGAGCTGTTTTTT
CDR3aa: CASSLTSLTGELFF

j_gene: TRBJ2-3
v_gene: TRBV19
abundance: NA
d_gene: TRBD1
CDR3nt: TGTGCCAGTAGTAAGGGGACAGGGAAAGTAGATACGCAGTATTTT
CDR3aa: CASSKGTGKVDTQYF

j_gene: TRBJ2-2
v_gene: TRBV5-1
abundance: NA
d_gene: TRBD1
CDR3nt: TGCGCCAGCAGCTCGGGACAGGGGGCAGGTACCGGGGAGCTGTTTTTT
CDR3aa: CASSSGQGAGTGELFF

j_gene: TRBJ1-1
v_gene: TRBV19
abundance: NA
d_gene: NA
CDR3nt: TGTGCCAGTAGTACGCGAGGGGTGAACACTGAAGCTTTCTTT
CDR3aa: CASSTRGVNTEAFF

j_gene: TRBJ2-1
v_gene: TRBV27
abundance: few
d_gene: TRBD1
CDR3nt: TGTGCCAGCAGCGACAGGGGAGGGCAGTTCTTC
CDR3aa: CASSDRGGQFF

j_gene: TRBJ2-7
v_gene: TRBV24-1
abundance: few
d_gene: NA
CDR3nt: TGTGCCACCAGTGACCGGGACTACGAGCAGTACTTC
CDR3aa: CATSDRDYEQYF

j_gene: TRBJ2-7
v_gene: TRBV5-1
abundance: once
d_gene: TRBD1
CDR3nt: TGCGCCAGCAGCCTCATAACAGGGGGCGCATCTTACGAGCAGTACTTC
CDR3aa: CASSLITGGASYEQYF

j_gene: TRBJ2-7
v_gene: TRBV7-9
abundance: NA
d_gene: TRBD1
CDR3nt: TGTGCCAGCAGCTCGGGGACAGGTCTACGATCCTACGAGCAGTACTTC
CDR3aa: CASSSGTGLRSYEQYF

j_gene: TRBJ2-1
v_gene: TRBV11-3
abundance: NA
d_gene: NA
CDR3nt: TGTGCCAGCAGCTCCCGGGACCGAAACTACAATGAGCAGTTCTTC
CDR3aa: CASSSRDRNYNEQFF

j_gene: TRBJ1-1
v_gene: TRBV27
abundance: NA
d_gene: TRBD1
CDR3nt: TGTGCCAGCAGTTCGTACAGGGCCAGAATCACTGACGGACCTCATACAGGGGGAGCTTTCTTT
CDR3aa: CASSSYRARITDGPHTGGAFF

j_gene: TRBJ2-5
v_gene: TRBV19
abundance: NA
d_gene: NA
CDR3nt: TGTGCCAGTAGTATGACGGGCAGGGGCGAGGAGACCCAGTACTTC
CDR3aa: CASSMTGRGEETQYF

j_gene: TRBJ2-7
v_gene: TRBV6-5
abundance: NA
d_gene: TRBD1
CDR3nt: TGTGCCAGCAGTTACTCGAGGGGGCCGCTTCCCTACGAGCAGTACTTC
CDR3aa: CASSYSRGPLPYEQYF

j_gene: TRBJ2-3
v_gene: TRBV23-1
abundance: NA
d_gene: NA
CDR3nt: TGCGCCAGCAGTCAACCCCCTCCTAGGGGCACAGATACGCAGTATTTT
CDR3aa: CASSQPPPRGTDTQYF

j_gene: TRBJ2-5
v_gene: TRBV13
abundance: once
d_gene: TRBD1
CDR3nt: TGTGCCAGCAGTAGCAGGGGGCTAGAGACCCAGTACTTC
CDR3aa: CASSSRGLETQYF

j_gene: TRBJ1-5
v_gene: TRBV18
abundance: NA
d_gene: TRBD1
CDR3nt: TGTGCCAGCTCCGGACAGGGCGATAGCAATCAGCCCCAGCATTTT
CDR3aa: CASSGQGDSNQPQHF

j_gene: TRBJ2-7
v_gene: TRBV5-1
abundance: NA
d_gene: NA
CDR3nt: TGCGCCAGCAGCTTGGCCACGATGGGGGAGCAGTACTTC
CDR3aa: CASSLATMGEQYF

j_gene: TRBJ2-6
v_gene: TRBV28
abundance: once
d_gene: NA
CDR3nt: TGTGCCAGCAGGCGAGGTCCTGGGGACTCTGGGGCCAACGTCCTGACTTTC
CDR3aa: CASRRGPGDSGANVLTF

j_gene: TRBJ2-7
v_gene: TRBV29-1
abundance: NA
d_gene: TRBD2
CDR3nt: TGCAGCGTCGGAACGGGACTAGCCTACGAGCAGTACTTC
CDR3aa: CSVGTGLAYEQYF

j_gene: TRBJ2-7
v_gene: TRBV7-2
abundance: NA
d_gene: NA
CDR3nt: TGTGCCAGCAGCACCTCACCGGGTACGGCCTACGAGCAGTACTTC
CDR3aa: CASSTSPGTAYEQYF

j_gene: TRBJ2-5
v_gene: TRBV10-2
abundance: NA
d_gene: TRBD2
CDR3nt: TGCGCCACCACAGGAGCTAGCGGGAGTTTCGAGACCCAGTACTTC
CDR3aa: CATTGASGSFETQYF